The clone carrying this T cell receptor beta chain was observed a few times. With a J-beta primer mix and a sample-barcoded 5' primer, a second PCR ran about 7 to 12 cycles. Each cDNA was tagged by a template-switch adaptor containing 12 random nucleotides. TCRdb called the 5' RACE reads again in MiXCR, with one record for every CDR3 protein. Of 600,000 to 850,000 distinct CDR3 sequences in the sample, approximately 25% are singletons; the top ten hold 9.4%. This sample is part of a study of blood T cells in healthy people across ages. The CDR3 runs to 15 residues. Looked up from germline, CDR1 is DFQATT and CDR2 is SNEGSKA (reference sequence). V lost 5 bases and J 0 bases, leaving 14 bases between the germline ends. These sequences were also reported in another study, on T cells of mothers and their children. That report notes: In each mother, TCR beta CDR3 reads exceeded 9 million; in each child, they numbered approximately 3 million. Unrelated mother-child pairs always had slightly, but never significantly, lower normalized overlap than related pairs.

The sequence was obtained from a boy younger than 18 in good health. Sample: blood. The rearrangement links TRBV20-1 to TRBJ1-3; D remains unclear. The CDR3 DNA follows: TGCAGTGCTTGGGTGGGGTTAAGCTCTGGAAACACCATATATTTT. This gives the protein CSAWVGLSSGNTIYF.